This T cell receptor (beta chain) was observed in a study of shared clonotypes between healthy human individuals (TCRdb year 2020). With regard to the full study: The cohort comprised two women and a few men aged 18 to 49 years. For each donor, CD4 naive and CD4 memory were each given three plates, CD8 naive was given two plates, and CD8 memory was given one plate. Blood TCR repertoires of five healthy adults were deeply sequenced to estimate repertoire size and the extent of clonotype sharing between individuals. To increase sequencing depth and limit assay-specific biases, different laboratories used diverse techniques to prepare libraries and sequence TCR repertoires. Each donor's leukapheresis produced roughly between roughly 0.9 and 9 billion PBMCs. What the authors observed across the whole study: Higher generation probabilities were observed for clonotypes shared by all four sorted-subset donors than for non-shared clonotypes. Rarefaction of sorted-subset datasets indicated incomplete sequencing despite the large sequencing depth. Because the study included only a small number of donors, the genetic and exposure-history diversity represented was limited. Pairwise subsampling indicated that sequencing depth was expected to affect the degree of clonotype sharing among donors. Naive subsets generally had larger estimated clonotype richness than memory subsets did. Only blood was sampled, and tissue TCR repertoires likely differ from those in blood. Approximately 5% of naive CD4, 3.5% of naive CD8, about 2.5% of memory CD4, and 0.4% of memory CD8 clonotypes were shared across several donors.

V and J are trimmed by 4 bases and 3 bases, and the gene matches miss 8 bases of the junction. The CDR3 measures 15 amino acids from cysteine to phenylalanine. Of the read, only the CDR3 DNA is kept; its 45 bases are in frame from base 1. From the germline V gene, CDR1 is MGHRA and CDR2 is YSYEKL. This clone was seen once. What antigen it recognizes has not been identified. No base qualities exist here, and no much larger clone lies one base off it. The donors were healthy, HIV-negative adults with no recently reported acute infections or vaccinations. Only Caucasian adults living in Nashville, Tennessee, USA were represented among the donors. CD4+ T cells were enriched by magnetic negative selection; naive cells were then positively selected on CD45RA, and the negative fraction formed the memory subset. After blood collection by leukapheresis, PBMCs were isolated using Ficoll-Histopaque density gradient centrifugation and then cryopreserved in the vapor phase of liquid nitrogen. Purity and quantity of every magnetically sorted T cell population were checked by analytical flow cytometry. Each sorted fraction had its genomic DNA isolated and then quantified by UV absorbance on a Nanodrop 2000c.

Using the deep immunoSEQ assay, multiplex PCR amplified TCR CDR3 regions from genomic DNA. Extracted genomic DNA from each cell subset was distributed evenly across all wells of several immunoSEQ 96-well plates, and each plate was treated as a replicate. For sorted subsets, each replicate PCR was loaded with about 0.2 ug genomic DNA, equivalent to 30,000 to 35,000 T cell genomes. The purified libraries were quantified using a Qubit 3.0 fluorometer, sized with a Bioanalyzer 2100, and then quantified again using the KAPA Library Quantification kit. Each immunoSEQ 96-well plate was sequenced on its own single-read 150-cycle Illumina NextSeq 550 flow cell. On the study's bioinformatics: The immunoSEQ output contained only junctional sequences without quality scores, so filtering could not match that applied to full-length reads. To assign V/J genes and CDR3, sequences were annotated using PyIR, a Python wrapper for IgBLAST v1.9, with IMGT germline references. Reads with weak V/J assignments (E-value above 1e-6), missing CDR3, stop codons, out-of-frame junctions, or ambiguous translated residues were removed. A V3J clonotype was defined by an identical inferred V gene, J gene, and CDR3 amino acid sequence. To compute the percentage overlap between repertoires, the number of shared unique clonotypes was divided by the size of the smaller repertoire. Richness of each repertoire was evaluated using RTK rarefaction, the Chao1 estimator, and Recon v2.1 estimates of unobserved clonotypes. OLGA was used to compute generation probabilities for all TCRbeta clonotypes that the gDNA method yielded from a few donors. In its TCRdb copy, this immuneACCESS table keeps in-frame sequences only and misses some clones. Where compared with another copy, unresolved V genes explain less than half of these, and the others have no known cause. D and trimming were read from the DNA, whereas the V and J calls and clone size are those reported in that table. This sample is represented by roughly 2.6 million clones; about 92% of them were singletons. The ten largest clones add up to around 0.14% of the sample.

The V and J genes are TRBV4-1 and TRBJ2-7, with 8 bases aligning to TRBD2. Input material: naive CD4+ T cells sorted from blood. Taken with the paper, the label for cell subset or site translates to: CD45RA+ positively selected. The receptor comes from a man younger than 35 in good health. The sequence in DNA is TGCGCCAGCAGCCCACTTAGCGGGAACCACTACGAGCAGTACTTC. Its coded protein is CASSPLSGNHYEQYF.